This T cell receptor (beta chain) is from a study of shared clonotypes between healthy human individuals. Profiling relied on immunoSEQ multiplex PCR, and the TCRdb table lists in-frame clones only, not all of them. The sample includes about 480,000 clones, over 75% of them seen just once. The trim removed 4 bases at V and 6 bases at J, leaving 5 bases unmatched. Germline CDR1 is SGHNT and CDR2 is YYREEE (reference sequence). The CDR3 extends over 14 amino acids. Material: PBMCs. This clonotype was sampled from a woman between 40 and 50 years old in good health. Some clones in this sample may be carry-over from other donors' samples. The rearrangement joins TRBV5-4 to TRBJ1-4; TRBD1 agrees at 8 bases. In DNA, the CDR3 is TGTGCCAGCAGCATTGACAGGGGATATGAAAAACTGTTTTTT. Translated: CASSIDRGYEKLFF.